These 2 T cell receptor beta chains were sequenced from one sample in a study of blood T cell repertoires in COVID-19. Here immunoSEQ multiplex PCR was the method, and the copy in TCRdb shows in-frame clones only, minus some. Altogether around 140,000 clones are present, 87% being singletons, with the ten largest covering roughly 2.5%. The sample taken for sequencing was peripheral blood. These receptors were taken from a man aged 50 to 59 with active COVID-19.

The rearrangement uses TRBV6-6 and TRBJ1-1; TRBD1 is a possible D gene (5 bases). The CDR3 spans 13 residues. Deletions cut 5 bases from V and 11 bases from J, with 18 bases between. CDR1 is MNHNY and CDR2 is SVGAGI in the germline V gene (reference sequence). CDR3 in DNA: TGTGCCAGCAGTCGGGGGACTGACTCGGGGGCTTTCTTT. It yields the protein CASSRGTDSGAFF.

V and J are TRBV5-4 and TRBJ2-7; D may be TRBD2 (5 bases). This CDR3 has 12 residues. Trimming took 0 bases from V and 9 from J, leaving 10 bases between them. Germline V gene sequence: CDR1 SGHNT, CDR2 YYREEE (reference sequence). Written as DNA, the CDR3 is TGTGCCAGCAGCTTGGCCGGACGGGGGCAGTACTTC. Its protein is CASSLAGRGQYF.